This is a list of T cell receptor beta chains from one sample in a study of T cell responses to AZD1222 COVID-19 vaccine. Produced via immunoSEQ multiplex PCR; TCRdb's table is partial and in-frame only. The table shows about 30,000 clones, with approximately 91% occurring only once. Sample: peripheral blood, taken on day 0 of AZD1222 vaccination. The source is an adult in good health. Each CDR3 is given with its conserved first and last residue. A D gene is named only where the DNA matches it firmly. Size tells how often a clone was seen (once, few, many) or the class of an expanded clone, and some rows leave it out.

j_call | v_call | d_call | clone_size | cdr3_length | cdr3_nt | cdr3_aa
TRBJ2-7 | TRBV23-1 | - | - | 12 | TGCGCCAGCAGTCAAACCGGCGACGAGCAGTACTTC | CASSQTGDEQYF
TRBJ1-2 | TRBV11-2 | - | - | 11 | TGTGCCAGCAGCTACGGGGGTGGCTACACCTTC | CASSYGGGYTF
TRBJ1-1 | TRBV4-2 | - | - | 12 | TGTGCCAGCAGCAACAGTGGGGGAAAAGCTTTCTTT | CASSNSGGKAFF
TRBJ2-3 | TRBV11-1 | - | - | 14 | TGTGCCAGCAGCTCTTACAGGGAAGTTGATACGCAGTATTTT | CASSSYREVDTQYF
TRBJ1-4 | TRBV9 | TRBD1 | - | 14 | TGTGCCAGCAGCGCAGGGACAGATAATGAAAAACTGTTTTTT | CASSAGTDNEKLFF
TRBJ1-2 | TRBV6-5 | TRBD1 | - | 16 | TGTGCCAGCAGTTCCTTAACAGGGGTCCCTAACTATGGCTACACCTTC | CASSSLTGVPNYGYTF
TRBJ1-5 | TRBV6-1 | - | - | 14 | TGTGCCAGCAGTGAATGGGCAGCCGTTGGGACCCAGCATTTT | CASSEWAAVGTQHF
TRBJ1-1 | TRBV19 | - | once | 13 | TGTGCCAGTAGTCCGCGGACGGTGAGGGAAGCTTTCTTT | CASSPRTVREAFF
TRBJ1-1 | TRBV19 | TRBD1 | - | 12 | TGTGCCAGTAGCAGGGGGGACACTGAAGCTTTCTTT | CASSRGDTEAFF
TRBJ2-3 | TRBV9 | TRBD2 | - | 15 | TGTGCCAGCAGCATAGATAGCGGGGGGGCAGATACGCAGTATTTT | CASSIDSGGADTQYF
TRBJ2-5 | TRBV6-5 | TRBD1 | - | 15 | TGTGCCAGCAGTTTCCTAGGGACAAGACAGGGGACCCAGTACTTC | CASSFLGTRQGTQYF
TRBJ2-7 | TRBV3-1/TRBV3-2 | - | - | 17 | TGTGCCAGCACCCAACACGAAAGCGGCAGGGGAGGCTACGAGCAGTACTTC | CASTQHESGRGGYEQYF
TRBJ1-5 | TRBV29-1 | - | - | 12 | TGCAGCGTGGCATCGGGGAGTCAGCCCCAGCATTTT | CSVASGSQPQHF
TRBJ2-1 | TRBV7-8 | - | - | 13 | TGTGCCAGCAGCTTAGGGAGCGGAGTCCTTAAATTCTTC | CASSLGSGVLKFF
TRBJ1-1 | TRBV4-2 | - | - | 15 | TGTGCCAGCAGCCAAGAGGCGGCGGTCAACACTGAAGCTTTCTTT | CASSQEAAVNTEAFF
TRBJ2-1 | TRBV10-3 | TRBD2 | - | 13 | TGTGCCACCGGGGGGGGGCCCTACAATGAGCAGTTCTTC | CATGGGPYNEQFF
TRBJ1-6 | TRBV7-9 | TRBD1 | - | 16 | TGTGCCAGCAGCTTAGCGACAGGGGGCGGTAATTCACCCCTCCACTTT | CASSLATGGGNSPLHF
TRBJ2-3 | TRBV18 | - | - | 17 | TGTGCCAGCTCACCACGTTCAATGGGGGCTGGGACAGATACGCAGTATTTT | CASSPRSMGAGTDTQYF
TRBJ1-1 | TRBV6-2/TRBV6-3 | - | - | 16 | TGTGCCAGCAGTTACTCGACTAGGCGGTGGGGCACTGAAGCTTTCTTT | CASSYSTRRWGTEAFF
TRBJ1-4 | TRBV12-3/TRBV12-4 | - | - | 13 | TGTGCCACCCGGACAGTAACTAATGAAAAACTGTTTTTT | CATRTVTNEKLFF
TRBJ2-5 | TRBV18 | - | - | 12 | TGTGCCAGCTCTAGGGACGTGCAGACCCAGTACTTC | CASSRDVQTQYF
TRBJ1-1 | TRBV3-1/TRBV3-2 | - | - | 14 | TGTGCCAGCAGCCAAGAGGCGTGGACCACTGAAGCTTTCTTT | CASSQEAWTTEAFF
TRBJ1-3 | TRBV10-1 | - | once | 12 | TGCGCCAGCGGGGCCTCTGGAAACACCATATATTTT | CASGASGNTIYF
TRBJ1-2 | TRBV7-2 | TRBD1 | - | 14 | TGTGCCAGCACCAAAGACAGGGTGAACTATGGCTACACCTTC | CASTKDRVNYGYTF
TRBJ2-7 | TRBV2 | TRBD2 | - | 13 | TGTGCCAGCAGCGCGGGGGTATCCTACGAGCAGTACTTC | CASSAGVSYEQYF
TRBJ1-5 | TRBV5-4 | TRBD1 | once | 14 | TGTGCCAGCAGCTCGGGACAGGGACGACAGCCCCAGCATTTT | CASSSGQGRQPQHF
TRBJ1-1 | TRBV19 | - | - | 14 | TGTGCCAGTAGTATTCTGGGGCCGTCCACTGAAGCTTTCTTT | CASSILGPSTEAFF
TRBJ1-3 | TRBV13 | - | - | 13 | TGTGCCAGCAGCCGGTTCTCTGGAAACACCATATATTTT | CASSRFSGNTIYF
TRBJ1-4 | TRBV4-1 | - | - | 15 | TGCGCCAGCAGCCAATCCGGGGGAGGGAATGAAAAACTGTTTTTT | CASSQSGGGNEKLFF
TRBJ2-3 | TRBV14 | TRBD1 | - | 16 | TGTGCCAGCAGCCGAAGACAGGGCGCCCAAACAGATACGCAGTATTTT | CASSRRQGAQTDTQYF
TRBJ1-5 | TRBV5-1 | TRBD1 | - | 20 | TGCGCCAGCAGCTTAGACCGGGACAGGGGGCGGAGGGTCAGCAATCAGCCCCAGCATTTT | CASSLDRDRGRRVSNQPQHF